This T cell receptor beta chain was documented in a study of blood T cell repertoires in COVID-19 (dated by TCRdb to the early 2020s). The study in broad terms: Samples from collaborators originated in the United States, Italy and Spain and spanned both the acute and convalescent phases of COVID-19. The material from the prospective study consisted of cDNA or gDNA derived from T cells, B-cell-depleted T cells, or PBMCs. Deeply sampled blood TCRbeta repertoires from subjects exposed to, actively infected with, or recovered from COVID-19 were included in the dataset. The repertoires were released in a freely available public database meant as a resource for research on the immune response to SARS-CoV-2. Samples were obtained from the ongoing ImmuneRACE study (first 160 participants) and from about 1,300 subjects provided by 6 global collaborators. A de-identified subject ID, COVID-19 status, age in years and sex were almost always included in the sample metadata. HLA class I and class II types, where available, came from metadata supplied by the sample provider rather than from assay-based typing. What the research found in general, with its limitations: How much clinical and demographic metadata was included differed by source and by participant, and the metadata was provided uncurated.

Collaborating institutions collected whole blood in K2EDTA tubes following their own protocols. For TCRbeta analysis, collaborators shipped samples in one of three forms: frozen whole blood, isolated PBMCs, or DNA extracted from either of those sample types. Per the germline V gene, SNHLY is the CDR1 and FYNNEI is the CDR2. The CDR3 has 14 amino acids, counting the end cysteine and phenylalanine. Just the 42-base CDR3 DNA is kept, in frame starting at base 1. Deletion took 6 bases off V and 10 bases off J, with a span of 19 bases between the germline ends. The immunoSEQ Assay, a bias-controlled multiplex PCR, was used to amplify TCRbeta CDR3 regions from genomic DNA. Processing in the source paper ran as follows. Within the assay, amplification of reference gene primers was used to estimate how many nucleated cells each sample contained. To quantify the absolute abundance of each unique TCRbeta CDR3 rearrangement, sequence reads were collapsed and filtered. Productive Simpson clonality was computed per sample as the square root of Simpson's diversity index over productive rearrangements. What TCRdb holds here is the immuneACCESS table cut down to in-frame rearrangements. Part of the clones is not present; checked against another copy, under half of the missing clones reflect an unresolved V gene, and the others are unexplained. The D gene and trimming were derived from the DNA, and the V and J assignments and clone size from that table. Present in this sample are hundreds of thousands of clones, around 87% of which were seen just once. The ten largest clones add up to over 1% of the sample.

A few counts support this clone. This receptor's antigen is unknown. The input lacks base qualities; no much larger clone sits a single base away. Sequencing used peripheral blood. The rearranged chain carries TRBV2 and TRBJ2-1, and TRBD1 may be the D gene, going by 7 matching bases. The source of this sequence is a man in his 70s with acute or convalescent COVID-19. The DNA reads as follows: TGTGCCAGCAGCCAAAGCAGGGGGGCGAGCGAGCAGTTCTTC. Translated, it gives CASSQSRGASEQFF.